Described below is a single TCR beta chain sequence and its context. This clonotype was seen only a few times. Its antigen has not been determined. The record has no base qualities; no much larger clone is one base away. Reading the label with the study, this specimen's treatment or condition is: allogeneic hematopoietic cell transplantation with graft depleted of TCRalphabeta T cells and CD19 B cells. The children who served as transplant recipients had been given grafts of TCRalphabeta/CD19-depleted allogeneic hematopoietic cells. This record belongs to a study of T-cell reconstitution after alpha-beta-depleted transplantation in children listed by TCRdb under 2016. For the study in its entirety: Using TCR repertoire profiling, the study quantitatively followed how T-cell immune reconstitution unfolded in children after TCRalphabeta/CD19-depleted allogeneic hematopoietic cell transplantation. Broad study findings and their caveats: The high TCRbeta diversity at day 60 in some patients was ascribed to recipient T cells and intrathymic progenitors that had survived conditioning. Apparently early alphabetaT-cell count recovery about two months after transplant reportedly relied on only several hundred rapidly expanded clones derived from non-depleted graft cells. Over the following months the frequencies of hyperexpanded clones went down, and after one year T-cell counts and TCRbeta diversity were mostly credited to newly produced T cells.

V loses 3 bases at its end and J loses 4 bases; junction bases beyond the gene matches: 5. The germline V gene provides CDR1 SGHRS and CDR2 YFSETQ. Measured from the cysteine to the phenylalanine, the CDR3 is 14 residues long. Solely the CDR3 DNA is kept, with 42 bases framed from the first base. Libraries were built with PCR. Sequencing took place on an Illumina HiSeq 2500. To normalize quantification of the TCRbeta repertoire, the TCR libraries were built with molecular barcoding that relied on unique molecular identifiers. Using fastp trimming at Q25 and MiXCR clonotype assembly, TCRdb reanalyzed the public sequencing data and kept in-frame beta chains. Each entry merges the rows of one CDR3 protein and shows their most common DNA and genes. This sample is represented by about 1,000,000 distinct CDR3 sequences; roughly 29% of them were singletons. Approximately 30% of the sample is held by the ten biggest clonotypes.

The chain couples TRBV5-1 to TRBJ1-2, and TRBD1 matches 8 of the central bases. The sequences come from PBMCs, mostly from graft donor cells, collected 360 days after TCRalphabeta/CD19-depleted stem cell transplant. This receptor was identified in a boy younger than two who had a stem cell transplant for SCID, so the T cells may come from the graft donor. The nucleotide sequence reads as follows: TGCGCCAGCAGCTCAGCGACAGGGGCCTATGGCTACACCTTC. Translated, it gives CASSSATGAYGYTF.